This passage covers 24 T cell receptor beta chains from one sample sequenced in a study of CD8+ T cells in alopecia areata. The sequencing template was cDNA reverse transcribed from extracted RNA. Here immunoSEQ multiplex PCR was the method, and the copy in TCRdb shows in-frame clones only, minus some. The table lists about 150,000 clones, about 53% of them singletons, with approximately 19% in the top ten. Here the sequenced sample was CD8+ T cells sorted from blood, taken at week 0. The receptors originated from a human donor with alopecia areata.

The chain couples TRBV30 to TRBJ1-2; the match to TRBD1 covers 8 bases. In germline, CDR1 is GTSNPN, CDR2 SVGIG (reference sequence). V lost 4 bases, J lost 7 bases, and 5 bases stayed unmatched. This CDR3 spans 12 amino acids. This CDR3 reads CAWTSTGAGYTF. The CDR3 DNA sequence: TGTGCCTGGACCTCGACAGGGGCTGGCTACACCTTC.

This rearrangement joins TRBV15 to TRBJ1-1; D unresolved. Germline CDR1 and CDR2: LNHNV and YYDKDF (reference sequence). This CDR3 comprises 11 residues. The V and J ends lost 3 bases and 5 bases respectively, with 4 bases between them. Here the CDR3 reads CATSSGTEAFF. For the CDR3, the DNA is TGTGCCACCAGCAGTGGGACTGAAGCTTTCTTT.

The chain uses TRBV15 and TRBJ1-2; 11 bases align to TRBD1. The CDR3 is 14 residues long. With 6 bases clipped from V and 8 bases from J, the junction kept 8 bases outside the gene matches. CDR1 LNHNV and CDR2 YYDKDF come from the germline V gene (reference sequence). The CDR3 bases are TGTGCCACCAGACCCGGACAGGGGGCGCGGGGCTACACCTTC. Protein product: CATRPGQGARGYTF.

This clone was observed once. This rearrangement joins TRBV29-1 to TRBJ1-2; TRBD1 agrees at 8 bases. The germline CDR1 and CDR2 sequences are SQVTM and ANQGSEA. V was pared by 0 bases and J by 4 bases, with 4 bases of the junction left unmatched. The CDR3 spans 14 residues. The CDR3 DNA reads TGCAGCGTTGAAGATCGACAGGGGACCTATGGCTACACCTTC. Protein product: CSVEDRQGTYGYTF.

The gene calls are TRBV29-1 and TRBJ2-1, with 11 bases lining up with TRBD2. Germline-derived CDR1 and CDR2 are SQVTM and ANQGSEA. The CDR3 extends over 14 amino acids. After removal of 3 bases from V and 6 bases from J, the junction contained 4 bases not matched to a gene. CDR3 residues: CSVDVSGGANEQFF. The DNA for the CDR3 is TGCAGCGTTGATGTTAGCGGGGGGGCCAATGAGCAGTTCTTC.

The CDR3 here is CASSMSGMYQETQYF. The CDR3 coding sequence is TGTGCCAGCAGTATGAGCGGGATGTACCAAGAGACCCAGTACTTC. The chain carries TRBV9 and TRBJ2-5, with 7 nucleotides matching TRBD2. CDR1 and CDR2 (germline): SGDLS, YYNGEE. With 5 bases clipped from V and 0 bases from J, the junction kept 7 bases outside the gene matches. The CDR3 length is 15 residues. Together with reference TRBV9 and TRBJ2-5, the CDR3 gives the full variable domain: DSGVTQTPKHLITATGQRVTLRCSPRSGDLSVYWYQQSLDQGLQFLIQYYNGEERAKGNILERFSAQQFPDLHSELNLSSLELGDSALYFCASSMSGMYQETQYFGPGTRLLVL.

The genes are TRBV4-3 and TRBJ2-7, with D perhaps TRBD2 (6 bases). From germline, CDR1 is LGHNA and CDR2 YSLEER. V lost 1 base and J lost 2, with 18 bases in between. There are 17 residues in the CDR3. CDR3 region: CASSQVLGQEGTYEQYF. As DNA, the CDR3 is TGCGCCAGCAGCCAAGTACTCGGTCAGGAGGGGACCTACGAGCAGTACTTC.

The V and J genes are TRBV13 and TRBJ2-3; 7 bases are shared with TRBD1. This CDR3 spans 15 amino acids. Germline V gene lookup returns CDR1 PRHDT and CDR2 FYEKMQ (reference sequence). With 3 bases clipped from V and 3 bases from J, the junction kept 6 bases outside the gene matches. The CDR3 reads CASSFRQGRTDTQYF. The CDR3 DNA follows: TGTGCCAGCAGCTTCAGACAGGGAAGGACAGATACGCAGTATTTT.

This clone was recorded a few times. The rearrangement links TRBV4-3 to TRBJ2-1; TRBD1 or TRBD2 may be the D gene (5 bases each). The CDR3 loop spans 15 amino acids. With 3 bases removed from V and 7 bases from J, the gap between germline ends came to 16 bases. Germline CDR1 and CDR2: LGHNA and YSLEER. CDR3 amino acids: CASSHPLLGVNEQFF. The CDR3 nucleotides read TGCGCCAGCAGCCACCCACTCCTGGGGGTTAATGAGCAGTTCTTC.

This chain uses TRBV15 with TRBJ2-7, with 9 bases matching TRBD1. The CDR3 is 15 amino acids. From germline, CDR1 is LNHNV and CDR2 YYDKDF (reference sequence). Unmatched junction bases numbered 11, after V lost 8 bases and J lost 3 bases. CDR3 DNA: TGTGCCACCGGACAGGGGAGACAGGCTTTCTACGAGCAGTACTTC. This translates into CATGQGRQAFYEQYF. Together with reference TRBV15 and TRBJ2-7, the CDR3 gives the full variable domain: DAMVIQNPRYQVTQFGKPVTLSCSQTLNHNVMYWYQQKSSQAPKLLFHYYDKDFNNEADTPDNFQSRRPNTSFCFLDIRSPGLGDTAMYLCATGQGRQAFYEQYFGPGTRLTVT.

The J gene is TRBJ2-7, the V gene TRBV13; D unresolved. The V end was cut by 1 base, the J end by 3 bases, with 4 bases between. This CDR3 comprises 12 residues. Germline CDR1 PRHDT, CDR2 FYEKMQ (reference sequence). Written as DNA, the CDR3 is TGTGCCAGCAGCTTAGTAAACTACGAGCAGTACTTC. Amino acid sequence: CASSLVNYEQYF.

This clone has more than one count but fewer than ten. The genes are TRBV29-1 and TRBJ2-7; a weak D match, TRBD2 (5 bases). The ends were cut back, 6 bases at V and 3 bases at J, with 12 bases in the middle. This CDR3 region has 12 residues. The germline CDR1 and CDR2 sequences are SQVTM and ANQGSEA. CDR3 coding DNA: TGCAGCGTCAAGACTGAGGGCTACGAGCAGTACTTC. This sequence encodes CSVKTEGYEQYF.

The chain uses TRBV29-1 and TRBJ1-1; D gene uncertain. This CDR3 has 14 amino acids. Germline V CDR1 and CDR2: SQVTM, ANQGSEA. Trimming removed 2 bases at V and 2 bases at J, with 12 bases between. This CDR3 is CSVEKTTANTEAFF. The CDR3 DNA reads TGCAGCGTTGAAAAAACAACAGCTAACACTGAAGCTTTCTTT. The variable domain in full, completed from reference TRBV29-1 and TRBJ1-1, reads SAVISQKPSRDICQRGTSLTIQCQVDSQVTMMFWYRQQPGQSLTLIATANQGSEATYESGFVIDKFPISRPNLTFSTLTVSNMSPEDSSIYLCSVEKTTANTEAFFGQGTRLTVV.

V usage is TRBV5-5 and J usage is TRBJ1-2; the D is unclear. This CDR3 contains 15 residues. V dropped 0 bases and J dropped 0 bases, with 9 bases sitting between them. Germline V gene data show CDR1 as SGHKS and CDR2 as YYEKEE (reference sequence). The CDR3 spells CASSLEPDPNYGYTF. The CDR3, as DNA: TGTGCCAGCAGCTTGGAGCCCGACCCTAACTATGGCTACACCTTC.

This clone was seen only a few times. The chain links TRBV29-1 to TRBJ2-7; possibly TRBD1 for D (6 bases). V dropped 7 bases and J dropped 1 base, with 14 bases sitting between them. This CDR3 comprises 13 residues. Germline V gene sequence: CDR1 SQVTM, CDR2 ANQGSEA. The CDR3 DNA is TGCAGCGCTCGACCGACAGGTTCCTACGAGCAGTACTTC. Protein: CSARPTGSYEQYF.

V is TRBV25-1 and J is TRBJ2-1; no clear D gene. V was clipped by 6 bases and J by 8 bases, with 8 bases between them. CDR1 is MGHDK and CDR2 is SYGVNS in the germline V gene. The CDR3 sequence is 11 residues long. The CDR3 nucleotides read TGTGCCAGCAGATTGGGCTATGAGCAGTTCTTC. Translated: CASRLGYEQFF. Full variable domain (remainder filled in from reference TRBV25-1 and TRBJ2-1): EADIYQTPRYLVIGTGKKITLECSQTMGHDKMYWYQQDPGMELHLIHYSYGVNSTEKGDLSSESTVSRIRTEHFPLTLESARPSHTSQYLCASRLGYEQFFGPGTRLTVL.

The chain combines TRBV30 with TRBJ2-1; 9 bases are shared with TRBD1. The CDR3 totals 14 residues. V shed 4 bases and J 6 bases; nucleotides not matched to a gene: 7. Germline V gives CDR1 GTSNPN, CDR2 SVGIG (reference sequence). CDR3 loop: CAWNPGQGRNEQFF. The CDR3 DNA sequence: TGTGCCTGGAACCCGGGACAGGGTCGCAATGAGCAGTTCTTC.

The chain is built from TRBV11-2 and TRBJ2-1; TRBD1 matches at 8 bases. There are 15 residues in the CDR3. V trimming: 6 bases; J trimming: 2 bases; junction bases outside the gene matches: 6. In germline, CDR1 is SGHAT, CDR2 FQNNGV. CDR3 residues: CASSYGQGTYNEQFF. The DNA for the CDR3 is TGTGCCAGCAGTTACGGACAGGGAACCTACAATGAGCAGTTCTTC.

This clone was seen a few times. The CDR3 DNA sequence: TGTGCCAGTAGCATTGGACTGACCGAAGCTTTCTTT. The encoded protein is CASSIGLTEAFF. This chain connects TRBV19 to TRBJ1-1; D remains unclear. CDR3 length equals 12 residues. CDR1 and CDR2 from the germline V gene are LNHDA and SQIVND (reference sequence). The V end was cut by 6 bases, the J end by 8 bases, with 13 bases between.

The CDR3 loop reads CAWRGQEFSEQFF. In DNA form, the CDR3 reads TGTGCCTGGCGGGGACAGGAGTTCAGTGAGCAGTTCTTC. The rearrangement links TRBV30 to TRBJ2-1; the match to TRBD1 covers 8 bases. The CDR3 consists of 13 residues. The V gene end was trimmed by 5 bases and the J gene end by 9 bases; junction bases not matched to a gene: 9. Per the germline V gene, CDR1 is GTSNPN and CDR2 is SVGIG (reference sequence).

This clone was counted only a few times. The chain uses TRBV27 and TRBJ2-7; D is unresolved. Trimming removed 0 bases at V and 5 bases at J, with 8 bases between. This CDR3 contains 13 residues. Looked up from germline, CDR1 is MNHEY and CDR2 is SMNVEV (reference sequence). This CDR3 reads CASSLSIGNEQYF. The CDR3 bases are TGTGCCAGCAGTTTATCGATAGGGAACGAGCAGTACTTC.

The V and J genes are TRBV6-6 and TRBJ2-7, with TRBD2 matching 9 bases. Germline V gene lookup returns CDR1 MNHNY and CDR2 SVGAGI (reference sequence). The V and J ends lost 4 bases and 6 bases, in that order; junction bases with no gene match: 7. The CDR3 covers 14 residues. The CDR3 nucleotides read TGTGCCAGCAGTTTTGCGCGCGGGGGGGCCGAGCAGTACTTC. Its protein product is CASSFARGGAEQYF.

This clone has just a few counts. The rearrangement joins TRBV29-1 to TRBJ1-2, with a weak D call TRBD1 (5 bases). The V end was cut by 3 bases, the J end by 3 bases, with 20 bases between. The CDR3 has 16 residues. From germline, CDR1 is SQVTM and CDR2 ANQGSEA. This CDR3 is CSVEGGSVLDYYGYTF. The CDR3 region has the DNA TGCAGCGTTGAGGGGGGTTCGGTCCTAGATTACTATGGCTACACCTTC.

The V gene is TRBV30, the J gene TRBJ2-3; TRBD2 agrees at 12 bases. CDR3 length: 15 amino acids. The germline V gene has CDR1 GTSNPN and CDR2 SVGIG (reference sequence). V shed 3 bases and J 5 bases; nucleotides not matched to a gene: 6. The CDR3 DNA sequence: TGTGCCTGGAGATCTAGCGGGGGGGCAGGAGATACGCAGTATTTT. Its protein is CAWRSSGGAGDTQYF.